This passage covers 20 T cell receptor beta chains from one sample sequenced in a study of blood T cell repertoires in COVID-19 (dated by TCRdb to the early 2020s). The method was the immunoSEQ multiplex PCR assay. The table comes from immuneACCESS by way of TCRdb, which keeps in-frame sequences with V and J called. Part of the clones is missing from these tables; in studies checked, under half for an unresolved V gene and the rest for unknown reasons. Across this sample there are 95,000 to 110,000 clones, with more than 80% seen only once. Together, the top ten hold 4% to 6% of the sample. Material: peripheral blood. The source is a man aged 35 to 55 with active or convalescent COVID-19.

CDR3 sequence: CASSVARVFYNEQFF. Here the CDR3 DNA reads TGTGCCAGCAGCGTAGCTCGGGTGTTCTACAATGAGCAGTTCTTC. The rearrangement uses TRBV9 and TRBJ2-1, with D hard to call. Germline-derived CDR1 and CDR2 are SGDLS and YYNGEE. The CDR3 contains 15 residues. V gave up 0 bases and J gave up 3 bases, with 10 bases separating them.

The sample holds one count of this clone. The chain links TRBV5-6 to TRBJ2-3, with 12 bases lining up with TRBD1. Unmatched junction bases numbered 4, after V lost 5 bases and J lost 6 bases. Looked up from germline, CDR1 is SGHDT and CDR2 is YYEEEE. There are 14 residues in the CDR3. CDR3 in DNA: TGTGCCAGCAGGGGGACAGGGGGCGAGGATACGCAGTATTTT. Translation: CASRGTGGEDTQYF. Drawing the rest from reference TRBV5-6 and TRBJ2-3, the complete variable domain is DAGVTQSPTHLIKTRGQQVTLRCSPKSGHDTVSWYQQALGQGPQFIFQYYEEEERQRGNFPDRFSGHQFPNYSSELNVNALLLGDSALYLCASRGTGGEDTQYFGPGTRLTVL.

The chain employs TRBV29-1 and TRBJ2-1, with D possibly being TRBD1 (6 bases). Trimming removed 4 bases at V and 4 bases at J, with 11 bases between. Germline CDR1 SQVTM, CDR2 ANQGSEA. The CDR3 spans 13 residues. CDR3 residues: CSVATGTYNEQFF. DNA for the CDR3: TGCAGCGTTGCAACAGGGACATACAATGAGCAGTTCTTC.

The chain employs TRBV12-3 or TRBV12-4 and TRBJ2-5; D remains ambiguous. The length of the CDR3 is 13 residues. The V gene lost 3 bases and the J gene lost 4 bases, with 9 bases spanning the gap. For the CDR3, the DNA is TGTGCCAGCAGTTTCACGGGTGGAGAGACCCAGTACTTC. It specifies CASSFTGGETQYF.

Here the CDR3 reads CAISRGGTTYEQYF. The CDR3 DNA reads as TGTGCCATCAGCCGTGGGGGGACTACCTACGAGCAGTACTTC. The genes are TRBV10-3 and TRBJ2-7, with 7 bases fitting TRBD2. This CDR3 spans 14 amino acids. Germline V gene data show CDR1 as ENHRY and CDR2 as SYGVKD. V lost 6 bases, J lost 2 bases, and 7 bases stayed unmatched.

This chain connects TRBV7-9 to TRBJ2-4; tentatively, D is TRBD2 (5 bases). Per the germline V gene, CDR1 is SEHNR and CDR2 is FQNEAQ (reference sequence). This CDR3 contains 14 residues. The germline V and J ends were trimmed by 5 bases and 2 bases, with 10 bases remaining between them. CDR3 residues: CASSIGVTKNIQYF. CDR3 DNA sequence: TGTGCCAGCAGCATCGGGGTAACCAAAAACATTCAGTACTTC.

For this clone: This sample includes further DNA sequences coding for the same CDR3. The chain has TRBV12-3 or TRBV12-4 and TRBJ1-5; D not resolved. This CDR3 comprises 13 residues. V was pared by 3 bases and J by 2 bases, with 5 bases between. For the CDR3, the DNA is TGTGCCAGCAGTTTTTCGGGCAATCAGCCCCAGCATTTT. It is translated as CASSFSGNQPQHF.

The chain combines TRBV27 with TRBJ2-7; D is undetermined. Germline lookup yields CDR1 MNHEY and CDR2 SMNVEV (reference sequence). This CDR3 is built from 14 residues. Trimming took off 7 bases at V and 1 base at J, with 14 bases between the two ends. Here the CDR3 reads CASKVSAGSYEQYF. CDR3 in DNA: TGTGCCAGCAAGGTTTCGGCAGGATCCTACGAGCAGTACTTC.

The chain couples TRBV30 to TRBJ1-1, with D perhaps matching TRBD1 (5 bases). The germline V and J ends were trimmed by 2 bases and 9 bases, with 10 bases remaining between them. Germline values: CDR1 GTSNPN, CDR2 SVGIG (reference sequence). This CDR3 has 11 amino acids. The DNA for the CDR3 is TGTGCCTGGAGTTCGACAGATAAAGCTTTCTTT. This sequence encodes CAWSSTDKAFF.

The chain couples TRBV18 to TRBJ1-1; 7 bases are a match to TRBD1. Germline CDR1 reads KGHSH; CDR2 reads LQKENI. V lost 3 bases and J lost 3; bases outside the gene matches: 16. This CDR3 spans 18 amino acids. The CDR3 DNA sequence: TGTGCCAGCTCACCCCCGGGGACAGACTCTTGGGGCTACACTGAAGCTTTCTTT. Protein: CASSPPGTDSWGYTEAFF.

This clone has a single count. The chain joins TRBV19 to TRBJ2-5; 9 bases map to TRBD1. CDR1 is LNHDA and CDR2 is SQIVND in the germline V gene (reference sequence). This CDR3 is built from 16 residues. Trimming removed 3 bases from V and 2 bases from J; junction bases left unmatched: 7. In DNA form, the CDR3 reads TGTGCCAGTAGTATGGGGACAGGGACAGGGCAAGAGACCCAGTACTTC. Residues: CASSMGTGTGQETQYF.

The chain combines TRBV3-1 (or the pseudogene TRBV3-2) with TRBJ2-7; the D is unclear. The germline CDR1 and CDR2 sequences are LGHDT and YNNKEL (reference sequence). V dropped 3 bases and J dropped 0 bases, with 3 bases sitting between them. This CDR3 contains 12 residues. Here the CDR3 DNA reads TGTGCCAGCAGCCATAGCTCCTACGAGCAGTACTTC. The encoded protein is CASSHSSYEQYF.

The gene calls are TRBV10-3 and TRBJ2-1; a possible D gene is TRBD2 (6 bases). Germline CDR1 reads ENHRY; CDR2 reads SYGVKD. The CDR3 totals 14 residues. Between the trimmed V and J ends, which lost 10 bases and 0 bases, there was a span of 13 bases. The CDR3 is CATLPGLSYNEQFF. Written as DNA, the CDR3 is TGTGCCACCCTACCGGGACTCTCCTACAATGAGCAGTTCTTC.

The chain employs TRBV24-1 and TRBJ1-5, with no clear D. V lost 9 bases to trimming and J lost 7 bases, with 24 bases between them. The CDR3 runs to 16 residues. The germline V gene encodes CDR1 KGHDR and CDR2 SFDVKD. The CDR3 nucleotides are TGTGCCACCCTCAGGCCTAGGACGGGGAATAGGCAGCCCCAGCATTTT. Translating it yields CATLRPRTGNRQPQHF.

In its sample, this clone was seen once. V gene TRBV11-2 combines with J gene TRBJ2-7, with TRBD1 matching 9 bases. The CDR3 covers 14 residues. From germline, CDR1 is SGHAT and CDR2 FQNNGV. The trim removed 5 bases at V and 4 bases at J, leaving 6 bases unmatched. The CDR3 DNA sequence: TGTGCCAGCAGCCGTCCCGGGACAGGGTACGAGCAGTACTTC. Its protein is CASSRPGTGYEQYF.

The chain combines TRBV10-3 with TRBJ2-5; 8 positions agree with TRBD2. This CDR3 contains 13 residues. Trimming removed 7 bases from V and 7 bases from J; junction bases left unmatched: 8. Germline CDR1 reads ENHRY; CDR2 reads SYGVKD. This CDR3 reads CAITQGLEGTQYF. CDR3 bases: TGTGCCATCACCCAGGGACTAGAGGGGACCCAGTACTTC.

The CDR3: CATSAPVTDTQYF. Written as DNA, the CDR3 is TGTGCCACCAGTGCCCCCGTCACAGATACGCAGTATTTT. The chain uses TRBV24-1 and TRBJ2-3; no clear D gene. V was clipped by 5 bases and J by 2 bases, with 7 bases between them. From germline, CDR1 is KGHDR and CDR2 SFDVKD. The CDR3 totals 13 residues.

The chain couples TRBV19 to TRBJ2-7, with D perhaps TRBD1 (6 bases). Germline CDR1 is LNHDA and CDR2 is SQIVND (reference sequence). This CDR3 spans 14 amino acids. V dropped 6 bases and J dropped 2 bases, with 14 bases sitting between them. In DNA, the CDR3 is TGTGCCAGTAGCAAACGTGGGGGCCCCTACGAGCAGTACTTC. It encodes CASSKRGGPYEQYF.

The genes are TRBV28 and TRBJ1-1; 9 bases agree with TRBD1. The CDR3 is 16 amino acids. V was pared by 4 bases and J by 4 bases, with 10 bases of the junction left unmatched. Looked up from germline, CDR1 is MDHEN and CDR2 is SYDVKM. The DNA of the CDR3 is TGTGCCAGCAGTTCAACTACCGGGACAGGGATCACTGAAGCTTTCTTT. This encodes CASSSTTGTGITEAFF.

This clone came up once. The CDR3 DNA follows: TGTGCCAGCAGTTTAGGGTTCCACAGCCCCTATGGCTACACCTTC. This sequence encodes CASSLGFHSPYGYTF. The rearrangement joins TRBV28 to TRBJ1-2; D is unresolved. This CDR3 is built from 15 residues. The V gene's germline CDR1 is MDHEN and CDR2 SYDVKM. The ends were cut back, 2 bases at V and 4 bases at J, with 14 bases in the middle.